The entry below describes one T cell receptor beta chain. Its antigen is not identified. MiXCR, applied by TCRdb to the reads, yields one record per CDR3 protein. The sample records 150,000 to 200,000 distinct CDR3 sequences, more than 15% being singletons. This sample was taken from a study of T cell repertoires in cytomegalovirus infection. Findings and limits, study-wide: CMV carriers with the relevant HLA were identified by cumulative public TCR beta family frequency.

CDR1 and CDR2 (germline): SQVTM, ANQGSEA. Trimming took 5 bases from V and 0 from J; bases not matched to a gene: 5. The CDR3 covers 17 residues. This sequence joins TRBV29-1 and TRBJ2-3; 16 nucleotides agree with TRBD2. This sequence was found in a human donor in good health (CMV status not recorded). Some clones in this sample may be carry-over from other donors' samples. Material for sequencing was CD8+ T cells from PBMCs. CDR3 coding DNA: TGCAGCGTTCCCGGGACTAGCGGGGGGGAGAGCACAGATACGCAGTATTTT. Its translation is CSVPGTSGGESTDTQYF.